These 11 T cell receptor beta chains were sequenced from one sample in a study of blood T cells in healthy people across ages. The authors ran a second PCR of 7 to 11 cycles using a sample-barcoded 5' primer and a J-beta primer mix. TCRdb itself ran the 5' RACE reads through MiXCR, one entry per CDR3 protein. The sample contains 1.5 million to 1.9 million distinct CDR3 sequences, about 45% of which appear only once. Sample: blood. Receptor source: a woman in her late teens or twenties in good health.

This clonotype occurred a few times. V usage is TRBV11-2 and J usage is TRBJ1-1; D call uncertain. Germline loops: CDR1 SGHAT, CDR2 FQNNGV. The CDR3 length is 17 residues. Deletions cut 8 bases from V and 0 bases from J, with 22 bases between. The CDR3: CASGTLNPQPMNTEAFF. The CDR3 region has the DNA TGTGCCAGCGGCACCTTGAATCCCCAACCCATGAACACTGAAGCTTTCTTT.

The rearrangement uses TRBV5-5 and TRBJ2-1; D may be TRBD1 (5 bases). CDR1 SGHKS and CDR2 YYEKEE come from the germline V gene (reference sequence). V dropped 1 base and J dropped 0 bases, with 17 bases sitting between them. This CDR3 region has 18 residues. For the CDR3, the DNA is TGTGCCAGCAGCTTGTTAGGGCAGGGATCAAGCTCCTACAATGAGCAGTTCTTC. Its translation is CASSLLGQGSSSYNEQFF.

About this clonotype: The germline gene is not matched at one end of the junction; a read error may be the cause. The gene calls are TRBV14 and TRBJ2-1; 10 bases line up with TRBD2. CDR3 size: 16 residues. From germline, CDR1 is SGHDN and CDR2 FVKESK. This chain's CDR3 is CASSLELAGSCNEQFF. The CDR3, as DNA: TGTGCCAGCAGCCTTGAACTAGCGGGGTCCTGCAATGAGCAGTTCTTC.

The chain joins TRBV12-3 or TRBV12-4 to TRBJ1-2; no clear D gene. Trimming took off 5 bases at V and 7 bases at J, with 14 bases between the two ends. There are 13 residues in the CDR3. CDR3 region: CASSVVTDAGYTF. The CDR3 DNA follows: TGTGCCAGCAGTGTAGTCACAGACGCTGGCTACACCTTC.

This chain uses TRBV7-2 with TRBJ1-2; 9 bases are a match to TRBD1. CDR1 is SGHTA and CDR2 is FQGNSA in the germline V gene. The junction had 11 bases not matched to a gene; V was cut back by 5 bases and J by 7 bases. The CDR3 totals 15 residues. The CDR3 region is CASSTSQQGAIGYTF. DNA for the CDR3: TGTGCCAGCAGCACGAGCCAACAGGGGGCGATTGGCTACACCTTC.

The genes are TRBV3-1 and TRBJ1-5; D uncertain. Per the germline V gene, CDR1 is LGHDT and CDR2 is YNNKEL (reference sequence). Trimming pared 4 bases from V and 4 bases from J, leaving 11 bases between. This CDR3 contains 14 residues. This CDR3 reads CASSPRARNQPQHF. The CDR3 DNA sequence: TGTGCCAGCAGCCCTCGGGCTAGGAATCAGCCCCAGCATTTT. Based on the CDR3 plus reference TRBV3-1 and TRBJ1-5, the full variable domain is DTAVSQTPKYLVTQMGNDKSIKCEQNLGHDTMYWYKQDSKKFLKIMFSYNNKELIINETVPNRFSPKSPDKAHLNLHINSLELGDSAVYFCASSPRARNQPQHFGDGTRLSIL.

This clonotype occurred a few times. The chain uses TRBV20-1 and TRBJ1-5; D is unresolved. Germline V gives CDR1 DFQATT, CDR2 SNEGSKA (reference sequence). The CDR3 extends over 14 amino acids. With 0 bases removed from V and 3 bases from J, the gap between germline ends came to 9 bases. The CDR3 is CSAREAGPNQPQHF. The CDR3 DNA is TGCAGTGCTAGAGAGGCCGGGCCCAATCAGCCCCAGCATTTT.

The genes are TRBV28 and TRBJ2-1; TRBD2 agrees at 9 bases. Trimming at V came to 3 bases and at J to 9 bases, leaving 9 bases not matched to a gene. Germline CDR1 is MDHEN and CDR2 is SYDVKM. The length of the CDR3 is 15 residues. This CDR3 reads CASSLGGRARSEQFF. As DNA, the CDR3 is TGTGCCAGCAGTTTGGGCGGGAGGGCCCGGAGTGAGCAGTTCTTC.

As DNA, the CDR3 is TGTGCCAGCAGCCCAGTTGACAGTGACTACGAGCAGTACTTC. Encoded protein: CASSPVDSDYEQYF. V is TRBV4-2 and J is TRBJ2-7; tentatively, D is TRBD1 (5 bases). V lost 4 bases and J 3 bases, leaving 13 bases between the germline ends. The germline V gene has CDR1 LGHNA and CDR2 YNFKEQ. The CDR3 is made up of 14 amino acids.

The chain combines TRBV4-3 with TRBJ1-1, with unresolved D. V was clipped by 0 bases and J by 0 bases, with 8 bases between them. The CDR3 runs 15 residues. The V gene's germline CDR1 is LGHNA and CDR2 YSLEER. CDR3 protein: CASSQEPEMNTEAFF. CDR3 sequence (DNA): TGCGCCAGCAGCCAAGAACCGGAGATGAACACTGAAGCTTTCTTT.

The gene calls are TRBV7-2 and TRBJ2-7; a weak D match, TRBD1 (8 bases). The CDR3 totals 15 residues. Germline V gene data show CDR1 as SGHTA and CDR2 as FQGNSA. Trimming pared 5 bases from V and 3 bases from J, leaving 17 bases between. The CDR3 sequence: CASSAGQGGYYEQYF. As DNA, the CDR3 is TGTGCCAGCAGCGCCGGACAGGGAGGGTACTACGAGCAGTACTTC.